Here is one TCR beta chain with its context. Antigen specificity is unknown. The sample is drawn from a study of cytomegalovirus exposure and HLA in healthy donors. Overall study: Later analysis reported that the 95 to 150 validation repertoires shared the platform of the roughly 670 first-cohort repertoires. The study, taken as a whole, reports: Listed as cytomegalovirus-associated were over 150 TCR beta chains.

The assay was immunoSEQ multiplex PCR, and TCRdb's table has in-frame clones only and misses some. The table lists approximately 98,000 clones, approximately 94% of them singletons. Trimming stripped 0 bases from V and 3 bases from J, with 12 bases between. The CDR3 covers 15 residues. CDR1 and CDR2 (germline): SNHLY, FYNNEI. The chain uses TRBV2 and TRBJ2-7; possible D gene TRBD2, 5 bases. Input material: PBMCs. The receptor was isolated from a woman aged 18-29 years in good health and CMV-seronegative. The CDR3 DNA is TGTGCCAGCAGTGAAGCGCATATAGGGAGCTACGAGCAGTACTTC. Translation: CASSEAHIGSYEQYF.